Following are 16 T cell receptor beta chains from one sample sequenced in a study of CD8 T cells in ankylosing spondylitis. TCRdb analysed the 5' RACE reads with MiXCR anew, one entry per CDR3 protein. The top ten hold 9.1% of the sample, which has around 300,000 distinct CDR3 sequences, about 9.9% seen once. The sequenced sample was blood, either unsorted or a sorted T cell fraction (not recorded which). These receptors were collected from a female donor with ankylosing spondylitis or in good health (not recorded which).

Points on this clonotype: The junction differs from germline at one of its ends, possibly a read error. The J gene is TRBJ2-7, the V gene TRBV5-1; TRBD1 is a possible D gene (5 bases). This CDR3 is built from 15 residues. Germline CDR1 SGHRS, CDR2 YFSETQ. This CDR3 reads CATSSTQDSFYEQYF. The DNA for the CDR3 is TGCGCCACCAGCTCCACACAGGATTCCTTCTACGAGCAGTACTTC.

The chain is built from TRBV7-9 and TRBJ2-1; 9 nucleotides line up with TRBD2. V shed 6 bases and J 6 bases; nucleotides not matched to a gene: 12. The CDR3 runs to 16 residues. Per the germline V gene, CDR1 is SEHNR and CDR2 is FQNEAQ (reference sequence). This chain's CDR3 is CASSSQIAGVLNEQFF. The CDR3 coding sequence is TGTGCCAGCAGTTCTCAAATAGCGGGAGTCCTCAATGAGCAGTTCTTC. The variable domain in full, with the rest retrieved from reference TRBV7-9 and TRBJ2-1, is DTGVSQNPRHKITKRGQNVTFRCDPISEHNRLYWYRQTLGQGPEFLTYFQNEAQLEKSRLLSDRFSAERPKGSFSTLEIQRTEQGDSAMYLCASSSQIAGVLNEQFFGPGTRLTVL.

This clonotype was found many times. The V gene is TRBV6-1, the J gene TRBJ1-5; D not resolved. Trimming took 8 bases from V and 0 from J, leaving 14 bases between them. Germline lookup yields CDR1 MNHNS and CDR2 SASEGT. The length of the CDR3 is 15 residues. The chain's CDR3 is CASGQAGGSNQPQHF. The CDR3 DNA sequence: TGTGCCAGCGGTCAGGCGGGCGGTAGCAATCAGCCCCAGCATTTT.

This clonotype was found many times. The chain has TRBV24-1 and TRBJ2-3; possible D gene TRBD2, 5 bases. The CDR3 is made up of 15 amino acids. V shed 4 bases and J shed 2 bases, with 12 bases lying between them. Germline-derived CDR1 and CDR2 are KGHDR and SFDVKD. The CDR3 reads CATSDRPLDTDTQYF. In DNA form, the CDR3 reads TGTGCCACCAGTGACCGGCCACTAGACACAGATACGCAGTATTTT.

This clonotype was seen many times. This CDR3 is CATSTQRTSGFQETQYF. Here the CDR3 DNA reads TGTGCCACCAGCACCCAAAGGACTAGCGGCTTCCAAGAGACCCAGTACTTC. The rearrangement joins TRBV15 to TRBJ2-5; 10 nucleotides match TRBD2. The ends lost 4 bases at V and 1 base at J; junction bases unmatched: 9. This CDR3 is 17 amino acids long. The germline gives CDR1 LNHNV, CDR2 YYDKDF (reference sequence).

This clonotype occurred a few times. The chain joins TRBV29-1 to TRBJ2-3; perhaps TRBD1 as D (6 bases). The length of the CDR3 is 15 residues. The germline gives CDR1 SQVTM, CDR2 ANQGSEA. Between the trimmed V and J ends, which lost 0 bases and 6 bases, there was a span of 16 bases. CDR3: CSVEDYGTNPDTQYF. The CDR3 DNA follows: TGCAGCGTTGAAGACTACGGGACAAACCCCGATACGCAGTATTTT.

In this sample, this clonotype turned up a few times. V gene TRBV25-1 combines with J gene TRBJ2-3; D ambiguous. Germline CDR1 MGHDK, CDR2 SYGVNS. This CDR3 spans 15 amino acids. Deletions cut 1 base from V and 2 bases from J, with 10 bases between. The CDR3 loop is CASSEWNGPTDTQYF. CDR3 nucleotide sequence: TGTGCCAGCAGTGAATGGAACGGACCCACAGATACGCAGTATTTT.

This clonotype was seen repeatedly, ten times or more. The CDR3 region is CSAKDQVVSYEQYF. The CDR3 DNA reads TGCAGTGCTAAAGATCAGGTTGTATCCTACGAGCAGTACTTC. This chain uses TRBV20-1 with TRBJ2-7, with D hard to call. The germline V and J ends were trimmed by 4 bases and 1 base, with 14 bases remaining between them. Germline V gene lookup returns CDR1 DFQATT and CDR2 SNEGSKA (reference sequence). The CDR3 has 14 amino acids.

The CDR3 spells CSARVERGYTF. The DNA for the CDR3 is TGCAGTGCTAGAGTGGAGCGTGGCTACACCTTC. The chain recombines TRBV20-1 with TRBJ1-2, with D uncertain. Germline CDR1 DFQATT, CDR2 SNEGSKA (reference sequence). This CDR3 has 11 amino acids. Trimming stripped 1 base from V and 7 bases from J, with 7 bases between.

This clonotype has ten or more counts. This rearrangement joins TRBV20-1 to TRBJ1-1; D is possibly TRBD1 (5 bases). V lost 3 bases and J 0 bases, leaving 11 bases between the germline ends. This CDR3 has 14 residues. Germline assignment: CDR1 DFQATT and CDR2 SNEGSKA (reference sequence). The chain's CDR3 is CSASGLTVNTEAFF. In DNA, the CDR3 is TGCAGTGCTAGCGGCCTGACAGTGAACACTGAAGCTTTCTTT.

This clonotype was observed a few times. V is TRBV20-1 and J is TRBJ2-7, with TRBD2 matching 12 bases. In germline, CDR1 is DFQATT, CDR2 SNEGSKA (reference sequence). The J segment lost 4 bases and the V segment lost 2 bases, leaving 6 bases of the junction unmatched. The CDR3 spans 15 residues. CDR3 DNA sequence: TGCAGTGCTAGACCATCGACTAGCGGGAGATACGAGCAGTACTTC. Translated: CSARPSTSGRYEQYF.

This clonotype was found many times. This chain connects TRBV29-1 to TRBJ1-1; no clear D gene. CDR3 length: 12 residues. Deletions cut 5 bases from V and 1 base from J, with 8 bases between. Germline V gene lookup returns CDR1 SQVTM and CDR2 ANQGSEA. CDR3: CSVQRENTEAFF. In DNA, the CDR3 is TGCAGCGTTCAGAGGGAGAACACTGAAGCTTTCTTT.

This clonotype was detected many times. The chain couples TRBV29-1 to TRBJ2-1, with TRBD2 identical over 9 bases. J gave up 4 bases and V 3 bases, and 4 bases lay outside the gene matches. Germline assignment: CDR1 SQVTM and CDR2 ANQGSEA. This CDR3 spans 14 amino acids. The chain's CDR3 is CSVEPSGTYNEQFF. The CDR3 DNA is TGCAGCGTTGAGCCTAGCGGGACTTACAATGAGCAGTTCTTC.

Notes on this clonotype: A read error may produce the germline difference seen at one junction end. The V call is TRBV3-1, the J call TRBJ2-5; D ambiguous. This CDR3 is 12 amino acids long. In germline, CDR1 is LGHDT, CDR2 YNNKEL (reference sequence). DNA of the CDR3: TGTGCCACCCAAAACAATCCGGGCCCGACCGAGTTC. It translates to CATQNNPGPTEF.

This clonotype was observed at least ten times. The chain joins TRBV6-2 or TRBV6-3 to TRBJ2-4, with a tentative D call TRBD2 (6 bases). This CDR3 has 16 amino acids. V was cut by 2 bases and J by 1 base, with 12 bases left in between. CDR1 is MNHEY, CDR2 SVGEGT, per germline. The CDR3 DNA sequence: TGTGCCAGCAGTTACGCGGGGAGGACGGCCAAAAACATTCAGTACTTC. Protein: CASSYAGRTAKNIQYF.

In this sample, this clonotype turned up many times. CDR3 residues: CASSPREYTEAFF. The CDR3 DNA reads as TGTGCCAGCTCACCACGAGAATACACTGAAGCTTTCTTT. The chain uses TRBV18 and TRBJ1-1, with D unclear. This CDR3 has 13 amino acids. Germline loops: CDR1 KGHSH, CDR2 LQKENI. Trimming left V 1 base short and J 3 bases short, with 6 bases between.